The 9 T cell receptor beta chains presented below share a single source sample, sequenced in a study of cytomegalovirus exposure and HLA in healthy donors. Primers: 60 Vbeta forward and 13 Jbeta reverse. Produced via immunoSEQ multiplex PCR; TCRdb's table is partial and in-frame only. The profile shows around 99,000 clones, about 80% of them singletons. Material for sequencing was PBMCs. The receptors derive from a woman aged 45-65 years in good health and CMV-seropositive.

This rearrangement joins TRBV7-9 to TRBJ1-2; 7 bases agree with TRBD1. The CDR3 consists of 15 residues. Germline values: CDR1 SEHNR, CDR2 FQNEAQ (reference sequence). With V trimmed by 4 bases and J by 3 bases, 8 bases remained unmatched. The CDR3 DNA sequence: TGTGCCAGCAGCTGGTCCGGGACAGAGGACTATGGCTACACCTTC. It specifies CASSWSGTEDYGYTF.

This chain connects TRBV12-5 to TRBJ2-7; no clear D. V was clipped by 6 bases and J by 0 bases, with 27 bases between them. CDR3 length equals 19 residues. CDR1 is LGHNT, CDR2 FRNRAP, per germline. CDR3 sequence (DNA): TGTGCTAGTGGCCAAACACCCCAGGTAATGTCGATTAGCTCCTACGAGCAGTACTTC. It encodes CASGQTPQVMSISSYEQYF.

The chain uses TRBV9 and TRBJ2-4; a possible D gene is TRBD2 (7 bases). Germline lookup yields CDR1 SGDLS and CDR2 YYNGEE. The germline V and J ends were trimmed by 3 bases and 8 bases, with 15 bases remaining between them. This CDR3 region has 14 residues. The CDR3 DNA sequence: TGTGCCAGCAGCGGGGGGGGCACACGAGACATTCAGTACTTC. Translation gives CASSGGGTRDIQYF.

The V and J genes are TRBV11-3 and TRBJ2-1, with 12 bases aligning to TRBD1. CDR3 length equals 16 residues. V trimming: 5 bases; J trimming: 7 bases; junction bases outside the gene matches: 9. CDR1 SGHNT and CDR2 YENEEA come from the germline V gene. The CDR3 DNA is TGTGCCAGCAGCCCAGTGGGGGGACAGGGGGCAAATGAGCAGTTCTTC. Protein: CASSPVGGQGANEQFF.

V usage is TRBV5-1 and J usage is TRBJ1-2; no clear D gene. There are 13 residues in the CDR3. The V end lost 2 bases, the J end lost 8 bases, and 13 bases lay between the germline ends. Germline-derived CDR1 and CDR2 are SGHRS and YFSETQ. The CDR3 DNA follows: TGCGCCAGCAGCTTCGAACCTACGAGCGGCTACACCTTC. Amino acid sequence: CASSFEPTSGYTF.

The chain joins TRBV9 to TRBJ2-1, with TRBD2 matching over 14 bases. Germline CDR1 and CDR2: SGDLS and YYNGEE. The junction had 3 bases not matched to a gene; V was cut back by 4 bases and J by 6 bases. The CDR3 extends over 15 amino acids. The chain's CDR3 is CASSTGTSGGNEQFF. The CDR3 DNA sequence: TGTGCCAGCAGCACTGGGACTAGCGGGGGCAATGAGCAGTTCTTC.

The chain couples TRBV6-5 to TRBJ2-1; D possibly corresponds to TRBD2 (5 bases). CDR1 MNHEY and CDR2 SVGAGI come from the germline V gene. This CDR3 is 15 amino acids long. The V end was cut by 2 bases, the J end by 2 bases, with 10 bases between. The CDR3 is CASSYEGEAYNEQFF. The CDR3 DNA follows: TGTGCCAGCAGTTACGAGGGTGAGGCCTACAATGAGCAGTTCTTC.

This clone was recorded once. The chain uses TRBV7-2 and TRBJ2-7; 8 bases map to TRBD1. The length of the CDR3 is 15 residues. Per germline, CDR1 SGHTA and CDR2 FQGNSA. J was trimmed by 3 bases and V by 6 bases; bases with no gene match: 10. This CDR3 is CASSFNQGASYEQYF. The DNA of the CDR3 is TGTGCCAGCAGTTTCAACCAGGGGGCAAGCTACGAGCAGTACTTC.

J is TRBJ1-6 and V is TRBV19, with TRBD1 identical over 7 bases. The CDR3 contains 14 residues. CDR1 is LNHDA, CDR2 SQIVND, per germline (reference sequence). With V trimmed by 6 bases and J by 8 bases, 7 bases remained unmatched. CDR3 nucleotides: TGTGCCAGTAGCATACAGGGGCCTGATTCACCCCTCCACTTT. As protein: CASSIQGPDSPLHF.